This TCR beta chain was sequenced for a study of T cells after yellow fever vaccination. General study points: Post-booster repertoires contained most primary-vaccination clones again (roughly 96% CD4, 88% CD8).

Details on this clonotype: Its antigen is still unknown.

The CDR3 has 17 amino acids. Universal primer sites and UMIs were introduced during 5'RACE template-switching synthesis of TCR cDNA. TCRdb re-derived calls from the 5' RACE reads in MiXCR, one entry per CDR3 protein. The sample has around 550,000 distinct CDR3 sequences; around 21% are singletons. This clonotype was sampled from a man aged 25-45 years who received the YFV17D yellow fever vaccine. V usage is TRBV21-1 and J usage is TRBJ2-7; the DNA was not used to check the table's D call, TRBD2. TRBV21-1 has pseudogene status. The sequencing here drew on PBMCs, taken 15 days after the yellow fever booster vaccination. CDR3 in DNA: TGTGCCAGCAGCAAAGAACGGAGGGCAGGGGGCTCCTACGAGCAGTACTTC. It encodes CASSKERRAGGSYEQYF.